The 24 T cell receptor beta chains presented below share a single source sample, sequenced in a study of OX40 agonist ivuxolimab in advanced cancers. Here immunoSEQ multiplex PCR was the method, and the copy in TCRdb shows in-frame clones only, minus some. The sample shows roughly 50,000 clones, about 81% of them seen only once. The sequenced sample was CD4+ or CD8+ T cells sorted from blood, obtained in a trial of the OX40 agonist ivuxolimab. The receptors stem from an adult with an advanced solid tumor such as melanoma, head and neck, liver or kidney cancer.

The chain is built from TRBV6-4 and TRBJ1-1; tentative D call: TRBD1 (5 bases). Germline V CDR1 and CDR2: MRHNA, SNTAGT. The CDR3 contains 13 residues. V shed 6 bases and J shed 0 bases, with 8 bases lying between them. This chain's CDR3 is CASRRGLNTEAFF. CDR3 bases: TGTGCCAGCAGAAGGGGATTGAACACTGAAGCTTTCTTT.

The CDR3 DNA reads as TGTGCCAGCAGCTTGGGGGGACTAGCGGAAGAGACCCAGTACTTC. Protein product: CASSLGGLAEETQYF. The chain combines TRBV5-4 with TRBJ2-5; 11 bases fit TRBD2. The V segment lost 0 bases and the J segment 3 bases; nucleotides outside the gene matches: 1. In germline, CDR1 is SGHNT, CDR2 YYREEE (reference sequence). CDR3 length: 15 residues.

As for this clone: Additional DNA sequences in this sample encode the identical CDR3. This rearrangement joins TRBV9 to TRBJ2-1, with D maybe TRBD2 (5 bases). The CDR3 is 14 residues long. The V and J ends lost 2 bases and 2 bases respectively, with 8 bases between them. Germline CDR1 SGDLS, CDR2 YYNGEE. CDR3 sequence reads: CASSVRGTYNEQFF. DNA of the CDR3: TGTGCCAGCAGCGTCCGGGGTACCTACAATGAGCAGTTCTTC.

With respect to this clone: A single base is all that separates this from a far larger clone, so a read error is likely. This chain connects TRBV11-3 to TRBJ1-1, with D tentatively TRBD1 (5 bases). CDR1 and CDR2 (germline): SGHNT, YENEEA. The CDR3 extends over 14 amino acids. Trimming took off 5 bases at V and 3 bases at J, with 13 bases between the two ends. CDR3 sequence (DNA): TGTGCCAGCAGCCAGTTCCCAGGGTACACTGAAGCTTTCTTT. It specifies CASSQFPGYTEAFF.

The chain couples TRBV9 to TRBJ2-3; unclear D gene. V lost 0 bases, J lost 2 bases, and 13 bases lay in between. This CDR3 contains 16 residues. The germline V gene has CDR1 SGDLS and CDR2 YYNGEE. The CDR3 protein is CASSVGVTRPTDTQYF. The CDR3 DNA sequence: TGTGCCAGCAGCGTAGGAGTCACTCGGCCCACAGATACGCAGTATTTT.

This sequence joins TRBV5-1 and TRBJ2-1, with TRBD2 identical over 14 bases. The CDR3 contains 15 residues. Trimming cost V 3 bases and J 9 bases; bases outside gene matches: 5. Germline V lookup: CDR1 SGHRS, CDR2 YFSETQ. The DNA of the CDR3 is TGCGCCAGCAGCTCTGGGACTAGCGGGAGTAGTGAGCAGTTCTTC. Protein: CASSSGTSGSSEQFF.

This chain joins TRBV19 and TRBJ2-3; tentative D call: TRBD1 (6 bases). With 6 bases removed from V and 2 bases from J, the gap between germline ends came to 9 bases. The CDR3 has 13 residues. Germline V gene sequence: CDR1 LNHDA, CDR2 SQIVND (reference sequence). In DNA, the CDR3 is TGTGCCAGTAGGGCAGGGGCCACAGATACGCAGTATTTT. This sequence encodes CASRAGATDTQYF.

The rearrangement uses TRBV7-9 and TRBJ2-7; TRBD2 agrees at 9 bases. CDR3 length: 13 amino acids. The germline V gene encodes CDR1 SEHNR and CDR2 FQNEAQ (reference sequence). The J segment lost 4 bases and the V segment lost 4 bases, leaving 2 bases of the junction unmatched. The CDR3 reads CASSSGLAYEQYF. CDR3 coding DNA: TGTGCCAGCAGCTCGGGACTAGCTTACGAGCAGTACTTC.

The CDR3 region is CASSFYPRAGDLTEAFF. CDR3 nucleotide sequence: TGTGCCAGCAGCTTTTATCCCAGAGCAGGGGATCTCACTGAAGCTTTCTTT. V and J are TRBV11-3 and TRBJ1-1; TRBD1 is a possible D gene (6 bases). The germline V gene encodes CDR1 SGHNT and CDR2 YENEEA. This CDR3 contains 17 residues. Trimming pared 3 bases from V and 4 bases from J, leaving 21 bases between.

J is TRBJ1-1 and V is TRBV9; 10 bases match TRBD1. This CDR3 comprises 14 residues. The J segment lost 7 bases and the V segment lost 3 bases, leaving 6 bases of the junction unmatched. Looked up from germline, CDR1 is SGDLS and CDR2 is YYNGEE. The CDR3 is CASSARTGGFEAFF. The CDR3 region has the DNA TGTGCCAGCAGCGCCAGGACAGGGGGTTTTGAAGCTTTCTTT.

The chain couples TRBV9 to TRBJ2-3; TRBD2 matches at 9 bases. The CDR3 is made up of 16 amino acids. V lost 0 bases and J lost 2; bases outside the gene matches: 4. Per germline, CDR1 SGDLS and CDR2 YYNGEE. CDR3 amino acids: CASSVVASGVTDTQYF. The DNA of the CDR3 is TGTGCCAGCAGCGTAGTAGCTAGCGGGGTCACAGATACGCAGTATTTT.

The rearrangement links TRBV6-5 to TRBJ1-3; 7 bases are a match to TRBD1. Per germline, CDR1 MNHEY and CDR2 SVGAGI. This CDR3 contains 16 residues. J was trimmed by 2 bases and V by 0 bases; bases with no gene match: 4. For the CDR3, the DNA is TGTGCCAGCAGTTACTCGACAGGGCGGCCTGGAAACACCATATATTTT. Translating gives CASSYSTGRPGNTIYF.

The chain links TRBV6-4 to TRBJ2-3, with D hard to call. Germline V lookup: CDR1 MRHNA, CDR2 SNTAGT. This CDR3 has 14 residues. The V end lost 5 bases, the J end lost 2 bases, and 11 bases lay between the germline ends. The CDR3 here is CASSPDWNTDTQYF. Written as DNA, the CDR3 is TGTGCCAGCAGTCCAGACTGGAACACAGATACGCAGTATTTT.

This clone was observed once. J is TRBJ2-1 and V is TRBV5-1; 8 bases are shared with TRBD1. From germline, CDR1 is SGHRS and CDR2 YFSETQ. With V trimmed by 4 bases and J by 1 base, 4 bases remained unmatched. This CDR3 has 15 residues. The CDR3 region has the DNA TGCGCCAGCAGCCTCACAGGGGGGTCCTACAATGAGCAGTTCTTC. Its protein is CASSLTGGSYNEQFF.

The V gene is TRBV4-1, the J gene TRBJ2-7; the D gene is possibly TRBD1 (8 bases). From germline, CDR1 is MGHRA and CDR2 YSYEKL. The germline V and J ends were trimmed by 1 base and 4 bases, with 14 bases remaining between them. This CDR3 comprises 15 residues. The CDR3 loop reads CASSQVNRGGYEQYF. The CDR3 DNA is TGCGCCAGCAGCCAAGTCAACAGGGGGGGTTACGAGCAGTACTTC.

V gene TRBV30 combines with J gene TRBJ1-2; D is uncertain. V lost 1 base, J lost 8 bases, and 8 bases lay in between. The germline CDR1 and CDR2 sequences are GTSNPN and SVGIG (reference sequence). The CDR3 runs 11 residues. CDR3 sequence reads: CAWSDPAGYTF. In DNA, the CDR3 is TGTGCCTGGAGTGACCCGGCCGGCTACACCTTC.

This clone has a single count. This chain joins TRBV6-5 and TRBJ2-7; D is perhaps TRBD1 (6 bases). Germline assignment: CDR1 MNHEY and CDR2 SVGAGI. The CDR3 has 14 amino acids. Trimming stripped 6 bases from V and 4 bases from J, with 16 bases between. CDR3 in amino acids: CASRIQGMGYEQYF. CDR3 DNA: TGTGCCAGCAGGATACAGGGTATGGGGTACGAGCAGTACTTC.

The V and J genes are TRBV6-5 and TRBJ1-1; D may be TRBD1 (6 bases). V was trimmed by 0 bases and J by 1 base, leaving 9 bases between them. The CDR3 runs 15 residues. Germline V gives CDR1 MNHEY, CDR2 SVGAGI. CDR3 protein: CASSYSSGQNTEAFF. Here the CDR3 DNA reads TGTGCCAGCAGTTACTCTTCGGGACAGAACACTGAAGCTTTCTTT.

The chain joins TRBV9 to TRBJ2-4; D unresolved. This CDR3 has 13 amino acids. V lost 3 bases to trimming and J lost 5 bases, with 9 bases between them. Germline values: CDR1 SGDLS, CDR2 YYNGEE. The CDR3 DNA reads as TGTGCCAGCAGCGAAAGCCGGGAAAACATTCAGTACTTC. Its translation is CASSESRENIQYF.

V usage is TRBV5-4 and J usage is TRBJ1-2; 10 bases agree with TRBD1. V lost 3 bases to trimming and J lost 5 bases; unmatched junction nucleotides: 4. CDR1 SGHNT and CDR2 YYREEE come from the germline V gene (reference sequence). This CDR3 spans 14 amino acids. The CDR3 protein is CASSWWTGGYGYTF. In DNA, the CDR3 is TGTGCCAGCAGCTGGTGGACAGGGGGGTATGGCTACACCTTC.

The chain employs TRBV5-1 and TRBJ1-1; D call uncertain. The V end was cut by 0 bases, the J end by 1 base, with 7 bases between. Germline CDR1 and CDR2: SGHRS and YFSETQ. This CDR3 region has 14 residues. For the CDR3, the DNA is TGCGCCAGCAGCTTGGACACTCAGAACACTGAAGCTTTCTTT. Protein product: CASSLDTQNTEAFF. The full variable domain, in which reference TRBV5-1 and TRBJ1-1 provide the parts outside the CDR3, is KAGVTQTPRYLIKTRGQQVTLSCSPISGHRSVSWYQQTPGQGLQFLFEYFSETQRNKGNFPGRFSGRQFSNSRSEMNVSTLELGDSALYLCASSLDTQNTEAFFGQGTRLTVV.

This clone showed up many times. The J gene is TRBJ2-7, the V gene TRBV7-2; TRBD2 aligns across 9 bases. The junction had 15 bases not matched to a gene; V was cut back by 8 bases and J by 7 bases. The CDR3 consists of 15 residues. The germline V gene has CDR1 SGHTA and CDR2 FQGNSA. The CDR3 spells CASAGWVAGVWEQYF. DNA for the CDR3: TGTGCCAGCGCCGGGTGGGTAGCGGGAGTATGGGAGCAGTACTTC.

V and J are TRBV5-6 and TRBJ2-1; 7 bases are shared with TRBD2. Trimming cost V 2 bases and J 6 bases; bases outside gene matches: 14. There are 17 residues in the CDR3. Per the germline V gene, CDR1 is SGHDT and CDR2 is YYEEEE. In DNA form, the CDR3 reads TGTGCCAGCAGCTTAGGTTGGGCGGGAGCGAGGTCCAATGAGCAGTTCTTC. Protein product: CASSLGWAGARSNEQFF.

CDR3 nucleotide sequence: TGCGCCAGCAGTGAATCGACAGGGGAAAACATTCAGTACTTC. Amino acids: CASSESTGENIQYF. The gene calls are TRBV10-1 and TRBJ2-4, with 8 bases that match TRBD1. The CDR3 has 14 amino acids. V gave up 3 bases and J gave up 5 bases; unmatched junction bases: 3. Germline V lookup: CDR1 WNHNN, CDR2 SYGVQD (reference sequence).